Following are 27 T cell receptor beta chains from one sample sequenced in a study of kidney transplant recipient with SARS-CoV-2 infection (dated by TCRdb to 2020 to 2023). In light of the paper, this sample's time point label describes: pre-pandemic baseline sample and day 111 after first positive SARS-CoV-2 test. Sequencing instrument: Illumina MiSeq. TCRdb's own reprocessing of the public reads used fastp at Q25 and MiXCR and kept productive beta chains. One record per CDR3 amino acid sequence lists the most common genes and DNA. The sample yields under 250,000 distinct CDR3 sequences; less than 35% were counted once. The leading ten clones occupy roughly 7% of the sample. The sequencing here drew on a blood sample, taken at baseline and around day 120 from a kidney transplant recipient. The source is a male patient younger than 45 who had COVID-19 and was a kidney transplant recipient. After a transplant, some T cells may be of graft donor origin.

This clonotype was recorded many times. In DNA, the CDR3 is TGTGCCAGCTCACCCAGAAGGGAGGCTGAAGCTTTCTTT. This codes for CASSPRREAEAFF. This sequence joins TRBV18 and TRBJ1-1; D gene uncertain. The germline V gene has CDR1 KGHSH and CDR2 LQKENI. Trimming cost V 3 bases and J 6 bases, with 11 bases left between them. This CDR3 is 13 amino acids long.

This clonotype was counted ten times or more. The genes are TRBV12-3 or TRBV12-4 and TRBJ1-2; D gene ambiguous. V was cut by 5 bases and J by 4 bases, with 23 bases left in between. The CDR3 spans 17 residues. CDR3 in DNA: TGTGCCAGCAGTCCGACTCCCACAGCAGGAAAGACCTATGGCTACACCTTC. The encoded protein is CASSPTPTAGKTYGYTF.

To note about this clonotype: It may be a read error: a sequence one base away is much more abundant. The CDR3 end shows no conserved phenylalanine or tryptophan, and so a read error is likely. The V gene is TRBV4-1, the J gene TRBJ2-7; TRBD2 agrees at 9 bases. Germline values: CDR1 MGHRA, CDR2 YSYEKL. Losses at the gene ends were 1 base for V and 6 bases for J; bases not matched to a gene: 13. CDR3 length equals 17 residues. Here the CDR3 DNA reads TGCGCCAGCAGCCAAGTCCGGGGACTAGCTAACTCTGGCGAGCAGTACCTC. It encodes CASSQVRGLANSGEQYL.

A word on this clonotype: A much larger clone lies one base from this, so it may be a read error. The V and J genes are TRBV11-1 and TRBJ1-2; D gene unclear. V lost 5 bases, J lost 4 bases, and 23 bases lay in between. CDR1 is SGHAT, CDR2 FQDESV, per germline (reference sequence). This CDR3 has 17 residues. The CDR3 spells CASSQSYRAGKTYGYTF. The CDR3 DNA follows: TGTGCCAGCAGCCAGAGTTATAGGGCTGGAAAGACCTATGGCTACACCTTC. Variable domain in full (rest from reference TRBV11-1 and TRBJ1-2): EAEVAQSPRYKITEKSQAVAFWCDPISGHATLYWYRQILGQGPELLVQFQDESVVDDSQLPKDRFSAERLKGVDSTLKIQPAELGDSAMYLCASSQSYRAGKTYGYTFGSGTRLTVV.

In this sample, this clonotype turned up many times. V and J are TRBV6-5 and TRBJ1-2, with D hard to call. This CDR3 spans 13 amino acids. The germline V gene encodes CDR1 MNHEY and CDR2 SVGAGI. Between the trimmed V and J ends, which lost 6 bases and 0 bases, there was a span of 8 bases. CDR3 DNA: TGTGCCAGCAGGGCAAACTCTAACTATGGCTACACCTTC. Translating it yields CASRANSNYGYTF.

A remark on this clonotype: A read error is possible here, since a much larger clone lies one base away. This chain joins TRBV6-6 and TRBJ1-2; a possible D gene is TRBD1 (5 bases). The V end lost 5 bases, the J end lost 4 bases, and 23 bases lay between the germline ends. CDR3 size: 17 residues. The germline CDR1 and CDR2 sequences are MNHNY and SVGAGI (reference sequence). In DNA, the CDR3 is TGTGCCAGCAGTAGGCTCACAGGTGGGAGAAAGACCTATGGCTACACCTTC. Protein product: CASSRLTGGRKTYGYTF.

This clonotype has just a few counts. CDR3 bases: TGTGCCAGCAGTAACCCCCCCTGGACTGAAGCTTTCTTT. Translating gives CASSNPPWTEAFF. The gene calls are TRBV28 and TRBJ1-1, with D unresolved. Trimming removed 5 bases from V and 5 bases from J, with 12 bases in between. Germline V gene data show CDR1 as MDHEN and CDR2 as SYDVKM. The CDR3 totals 13 residues.

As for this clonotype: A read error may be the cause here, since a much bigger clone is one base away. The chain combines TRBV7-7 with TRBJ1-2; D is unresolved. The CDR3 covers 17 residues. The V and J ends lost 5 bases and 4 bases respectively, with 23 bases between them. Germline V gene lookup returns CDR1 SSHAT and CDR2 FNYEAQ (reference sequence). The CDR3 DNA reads TGTGCCAGCAGCAATTCCCTTAAGTGCCGAAGGACCTATGGCTACACCTTC. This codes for CASSNSLKCRRTYGYTF.

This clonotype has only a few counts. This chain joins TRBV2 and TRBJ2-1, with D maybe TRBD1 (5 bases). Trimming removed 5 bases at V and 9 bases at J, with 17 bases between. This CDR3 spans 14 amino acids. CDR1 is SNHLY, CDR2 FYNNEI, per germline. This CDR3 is CASSHNLQGSEQFF. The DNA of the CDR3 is TGTGCCAGCAGTCACAATCTCCAGGGATCTGAGCAGTTCTTC.

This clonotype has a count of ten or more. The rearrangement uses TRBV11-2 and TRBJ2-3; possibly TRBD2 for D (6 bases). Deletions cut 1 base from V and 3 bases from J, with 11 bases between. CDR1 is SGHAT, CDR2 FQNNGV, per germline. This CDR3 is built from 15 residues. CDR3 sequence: CASSLAGEGTDTQYF. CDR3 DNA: TGTGCCAGCAGCTTAGCGGGAGAGGGGACAGATACGCAGTATTTT.

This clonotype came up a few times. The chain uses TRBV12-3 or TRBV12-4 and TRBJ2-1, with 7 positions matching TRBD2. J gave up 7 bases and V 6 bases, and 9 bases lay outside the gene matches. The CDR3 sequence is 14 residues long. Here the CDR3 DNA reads TGTGCCAGCAGCGAGCGGGAAGGAGGTAATGAGCAGTTCTTC. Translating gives CASSEREGGNEQFF.

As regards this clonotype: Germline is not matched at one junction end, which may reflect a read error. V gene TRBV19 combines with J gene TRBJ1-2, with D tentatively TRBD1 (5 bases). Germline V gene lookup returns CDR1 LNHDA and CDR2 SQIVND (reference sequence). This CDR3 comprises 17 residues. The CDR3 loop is CASSVVRTNRKTYSYTF. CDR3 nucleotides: TGTGCCAGTAGTGTGGTTAGGACAAATCGAAAGACCTATAGCTACACCTTC. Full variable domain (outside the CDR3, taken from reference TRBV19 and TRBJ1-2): DGGITQSPKYLFRKEGQNVTLSCEQNLNHDAMYWYRQDPGQGLRLIYYSQIVNDFQKGDIAEGYSVSREKKESFPLTVTSAQKNPTAFYLCASSVVRTNRKTYSYTFGSGTRLTVV.

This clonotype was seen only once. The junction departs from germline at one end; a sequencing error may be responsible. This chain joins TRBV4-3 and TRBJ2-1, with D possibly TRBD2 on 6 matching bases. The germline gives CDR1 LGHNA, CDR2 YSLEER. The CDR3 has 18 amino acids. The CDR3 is CAGSQDLLFGSSYNEQFF. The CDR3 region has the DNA TGCGCCGGCAGCCAAGATTTATTGTTCGGGAGCTCCTACAATGAGCAGTTCTTC.

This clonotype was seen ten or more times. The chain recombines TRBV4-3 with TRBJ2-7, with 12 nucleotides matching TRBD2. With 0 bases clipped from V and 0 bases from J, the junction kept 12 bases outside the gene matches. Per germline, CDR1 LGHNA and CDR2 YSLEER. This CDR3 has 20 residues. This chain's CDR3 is CASSQDPIRTSGKSSYEQYF. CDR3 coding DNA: TGCGCCAGCAGCCAAGACCCTATTCGGACTAGCGGGAAATCCTCCTACGAGCAGTACTTC.

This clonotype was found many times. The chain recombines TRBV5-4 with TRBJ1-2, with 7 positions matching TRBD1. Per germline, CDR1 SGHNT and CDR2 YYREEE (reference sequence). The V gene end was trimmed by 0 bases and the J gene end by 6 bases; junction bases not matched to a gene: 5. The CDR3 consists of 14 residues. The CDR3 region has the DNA TGTGCCAGCAGCTTGGTAGACAGGGCCCATGGCTACACCTTC. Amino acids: CASSLVDRAHGYTF.

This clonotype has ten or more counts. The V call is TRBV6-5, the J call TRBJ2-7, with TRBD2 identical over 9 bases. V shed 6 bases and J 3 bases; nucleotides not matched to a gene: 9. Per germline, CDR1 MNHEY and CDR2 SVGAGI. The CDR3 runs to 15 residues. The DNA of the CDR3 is TGTGCCAGCAGCAGAGACGCGCGGGAGGGCTACGAGCAGTACTTC. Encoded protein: CASSRDAREGYEQYF.

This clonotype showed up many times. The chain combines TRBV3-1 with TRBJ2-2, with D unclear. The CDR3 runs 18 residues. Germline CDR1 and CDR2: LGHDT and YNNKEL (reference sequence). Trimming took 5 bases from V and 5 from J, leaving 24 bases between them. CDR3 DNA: TGTGCCAGCAGCATCGGCGCTCCCATTTCAGGCTTGACCGGGGAGCTGTTTTTT. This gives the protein CASSIGAPISGLTGELFF.

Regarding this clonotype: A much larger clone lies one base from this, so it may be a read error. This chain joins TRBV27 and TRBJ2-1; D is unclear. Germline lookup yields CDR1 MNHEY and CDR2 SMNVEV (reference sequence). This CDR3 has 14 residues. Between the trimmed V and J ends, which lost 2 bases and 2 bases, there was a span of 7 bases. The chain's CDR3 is CASSLAVPYNEQFF. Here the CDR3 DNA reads TGTGCCAGCAGTTTAGCGGTCCCCTACAATGAGCAGTTCTTC.

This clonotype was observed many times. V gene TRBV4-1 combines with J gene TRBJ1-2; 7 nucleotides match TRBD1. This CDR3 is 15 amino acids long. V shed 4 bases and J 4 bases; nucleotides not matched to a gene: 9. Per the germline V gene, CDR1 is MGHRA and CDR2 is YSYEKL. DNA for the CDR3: TGCGCCAGCAGCCCTCGGGAGGGACAGAGCTATGGCTACACCTTC. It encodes CASSPREGQSYGYTF.

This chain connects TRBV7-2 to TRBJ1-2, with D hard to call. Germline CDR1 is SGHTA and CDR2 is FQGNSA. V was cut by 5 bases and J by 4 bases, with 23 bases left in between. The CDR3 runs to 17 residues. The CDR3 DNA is TGTGCCAGCAGCATGACTAGCAGAGACGGAAAGACCTATGGCTACACCTTC. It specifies CASSMTSRDGKTYGYTF.

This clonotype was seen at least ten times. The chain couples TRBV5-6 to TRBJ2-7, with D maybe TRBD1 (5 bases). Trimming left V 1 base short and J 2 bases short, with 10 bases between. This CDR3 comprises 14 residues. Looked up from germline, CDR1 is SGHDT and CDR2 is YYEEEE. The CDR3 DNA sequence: TGTGCCAGCAGCTTGACTGGACAAGCCTACGAGCAGTACTTC. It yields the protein CASSLTGQAYEQYF.

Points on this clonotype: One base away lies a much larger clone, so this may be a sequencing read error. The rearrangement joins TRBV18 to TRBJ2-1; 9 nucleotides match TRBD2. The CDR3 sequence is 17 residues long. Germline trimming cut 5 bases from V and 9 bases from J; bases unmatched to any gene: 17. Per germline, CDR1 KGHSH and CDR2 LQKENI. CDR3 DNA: TGTGCCAGCTCAGTAGCGGGAGTAGTCGTGTCGCACAGTGAGCAGTTCTTC. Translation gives CASSVAGVVVSHSEQFF.

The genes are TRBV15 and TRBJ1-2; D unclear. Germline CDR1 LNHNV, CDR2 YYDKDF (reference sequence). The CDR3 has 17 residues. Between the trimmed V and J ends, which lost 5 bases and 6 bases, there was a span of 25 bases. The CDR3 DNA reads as TGTGCCACCAGCTGCCACCCAAGGTGTGGAAAGACCCATGGCTACACCTTC. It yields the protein CATSCHPRCGKTHGYTF.

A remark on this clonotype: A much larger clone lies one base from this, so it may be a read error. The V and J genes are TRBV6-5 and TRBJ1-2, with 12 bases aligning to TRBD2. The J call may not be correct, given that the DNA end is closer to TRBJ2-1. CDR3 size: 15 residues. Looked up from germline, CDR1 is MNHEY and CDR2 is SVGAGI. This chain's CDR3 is CASSLLAGGGGEQFF. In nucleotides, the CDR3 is TGTGCCAGCAGTTTGCTAGCGGGGGGGGGCGGTGAGCAGTTCTTC.

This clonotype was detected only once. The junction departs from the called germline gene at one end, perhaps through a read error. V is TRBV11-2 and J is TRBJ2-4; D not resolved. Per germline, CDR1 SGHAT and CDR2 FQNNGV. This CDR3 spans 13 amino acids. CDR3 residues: CASSLDQVYEQLF. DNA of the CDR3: TGTGCCAGCAGCTTAGATCAAGTGTATGAGCAGCTCTTC.

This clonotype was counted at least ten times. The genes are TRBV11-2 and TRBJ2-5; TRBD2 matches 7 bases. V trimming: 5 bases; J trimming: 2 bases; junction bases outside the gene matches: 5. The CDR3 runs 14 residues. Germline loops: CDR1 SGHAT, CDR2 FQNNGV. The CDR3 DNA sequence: TGTGCCAGCAGCCCCCTAGCGGCTCAAGAGACCCAGTACTTC. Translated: CASSPLAAQETQYF.

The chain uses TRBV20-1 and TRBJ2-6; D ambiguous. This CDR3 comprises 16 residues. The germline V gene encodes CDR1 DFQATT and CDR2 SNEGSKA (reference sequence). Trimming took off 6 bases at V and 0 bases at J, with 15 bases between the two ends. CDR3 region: CSASGYPSSGANVLTF. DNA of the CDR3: TGCAGTGCCTCCGGGTATCCTAGCTCTGGGGCCAACGTCCTGACTTTC.